This T cell receptor beta chain was found in a study of follicular helper T cells after annual influenza vaccination. Time point indicated: 2015-2016 season, pre-vaccination. ICOS+CD38+ and ICOS-CD38- fractions were sorted from non-naive CD4+CXCR5+PD-1+ cells. Profiled with immunoSEQ multiplex PCR; TCRdb holds only in-frame clones, not every one. The sample yields a few hundred clones, 75% to 85% seen once. The study, taken as a whole, reports: Only roughly 9-20% of analyzed cells yielded productive TCRB sequences. Day 7 ICOS+CD38+ clones later appeared mostly in ICOS-CD38- cTfh.

The CDR3 sequence is 18 residues long. From germline, CDR1 is ENHRY and CDR2 SYGVKD. The junction had 15 bases not matched to a gene; V was cut back by 2 bases and J by 4 bases. With respect to this clone: Antigen: not known.

V gene TRBV10-3 combines with J gene TRBJ2-5, with TRBD2 matching over 8 bases. The source is an adult who received the influenza vaccine. The specimen was CXCR5+ CD38+ circulating T follicular helper cells from blood, collected on the day of influenza vaccination. The subset denotes: circulating Tfh, non-naive CD4+CXCR5+PD-1+ (ICOS+CD38+ or ICOS-CD38-). The DNA of the CDR3 is TGTGCCATCAGTGAGGGGACGGGAGGGCCGGGTCTTGGAGAGACCCAGTACTTC. This sequence encodes CAISEGTGGPGLGETQYF.